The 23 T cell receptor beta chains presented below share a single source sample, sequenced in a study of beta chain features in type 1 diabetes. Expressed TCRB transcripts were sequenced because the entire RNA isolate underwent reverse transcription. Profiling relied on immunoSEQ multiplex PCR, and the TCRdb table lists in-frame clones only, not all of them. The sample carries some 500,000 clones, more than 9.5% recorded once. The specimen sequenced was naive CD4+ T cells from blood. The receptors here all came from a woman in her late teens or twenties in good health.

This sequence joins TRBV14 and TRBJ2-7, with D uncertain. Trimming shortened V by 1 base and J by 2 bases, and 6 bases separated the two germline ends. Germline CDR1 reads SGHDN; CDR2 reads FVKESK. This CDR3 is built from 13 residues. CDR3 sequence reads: CASSQGSTYEQYV. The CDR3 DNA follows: TGTGCCAGCAGCCAAGGTTCCACCTACGAGCAGTACGTC.

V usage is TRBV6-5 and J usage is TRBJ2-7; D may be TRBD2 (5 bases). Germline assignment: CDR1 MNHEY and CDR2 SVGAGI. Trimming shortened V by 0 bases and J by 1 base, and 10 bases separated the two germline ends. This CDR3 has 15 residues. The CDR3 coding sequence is TGTGCCAGCAGTTACTCGAACCGGGGATCCTACGAGCAGTACTTC. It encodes CASSYSNRGSYEQYF.

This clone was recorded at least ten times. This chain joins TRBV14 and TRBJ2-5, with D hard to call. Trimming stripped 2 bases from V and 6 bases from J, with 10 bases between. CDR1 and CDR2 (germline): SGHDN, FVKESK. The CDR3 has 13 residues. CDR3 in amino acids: CASSQSNPKTQYF. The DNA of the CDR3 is TGTGCCAGCAGCCAAAGTAACCCCAAGACCCAGTACTTC.

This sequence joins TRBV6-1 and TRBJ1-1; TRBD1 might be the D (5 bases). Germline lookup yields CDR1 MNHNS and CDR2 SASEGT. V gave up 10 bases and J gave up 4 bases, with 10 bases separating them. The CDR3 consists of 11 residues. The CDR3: CAITGFTEAFF. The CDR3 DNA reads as TGTGCCATCACAGGTTTCACTGAAGCTTTCTTT.

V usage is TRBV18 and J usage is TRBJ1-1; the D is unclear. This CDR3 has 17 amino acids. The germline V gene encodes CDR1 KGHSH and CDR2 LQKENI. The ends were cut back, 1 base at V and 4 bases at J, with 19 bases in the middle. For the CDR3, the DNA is TGTGCCAGCTCACCACGTTTTCCCCTGAAGGCTGGCACTGAAGCTTTCTTT. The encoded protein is CASSPRFPLKAGTEAFF.

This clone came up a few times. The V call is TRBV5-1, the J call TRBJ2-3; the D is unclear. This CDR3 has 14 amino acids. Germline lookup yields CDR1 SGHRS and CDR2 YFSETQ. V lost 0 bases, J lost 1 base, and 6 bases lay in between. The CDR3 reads CASSLGVGTDTQYF. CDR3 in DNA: TGCGCCAGCAGCTTGGGTGTCGGCACAGATACGCAGTATTTT.

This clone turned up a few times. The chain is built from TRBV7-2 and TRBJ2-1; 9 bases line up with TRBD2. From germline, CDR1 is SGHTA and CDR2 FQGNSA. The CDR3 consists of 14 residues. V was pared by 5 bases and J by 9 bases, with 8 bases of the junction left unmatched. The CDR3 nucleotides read TGTGCCAGCAGCCAGATAGCGGGAGTTGGTGAGCAGTTCTTC. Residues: CASSQIAGVGEQFF.

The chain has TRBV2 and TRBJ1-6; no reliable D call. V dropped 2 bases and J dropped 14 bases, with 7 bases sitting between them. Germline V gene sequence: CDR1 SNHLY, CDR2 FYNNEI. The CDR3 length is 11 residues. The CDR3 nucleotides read TGTGCCAGCAGTGAATACATGGCCCTCCACTTT. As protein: CASSEYMALHF.

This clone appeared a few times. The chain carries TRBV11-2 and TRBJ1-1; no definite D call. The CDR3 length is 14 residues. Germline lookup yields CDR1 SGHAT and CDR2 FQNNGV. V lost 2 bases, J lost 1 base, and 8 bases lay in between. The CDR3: CASSLMVGNTEAFF. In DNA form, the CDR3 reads TGTGCCAGCAGCTTAATGGTGGGGAACACTGAAGCTTTCTTT.

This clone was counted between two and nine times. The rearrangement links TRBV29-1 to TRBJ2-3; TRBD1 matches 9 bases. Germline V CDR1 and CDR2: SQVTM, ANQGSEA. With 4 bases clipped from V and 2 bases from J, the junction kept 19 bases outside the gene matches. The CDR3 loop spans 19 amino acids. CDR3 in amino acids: CSVVLGTGWGLTNTDTQYF. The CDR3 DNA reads TGCAGCGTTGTTTTAGGGACAGGGTGGGGACTAACCAACACAGATACGCAGTATTTT.

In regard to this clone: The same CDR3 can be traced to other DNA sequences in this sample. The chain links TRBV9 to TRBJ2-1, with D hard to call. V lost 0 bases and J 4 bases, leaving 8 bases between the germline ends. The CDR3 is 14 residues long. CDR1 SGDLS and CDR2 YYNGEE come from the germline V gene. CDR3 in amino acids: CASSVDGSYNEQFF. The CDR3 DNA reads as TGTGCCAGCAGCGTAGACGGCTCTTACAATGAGCAGTTCTTC.

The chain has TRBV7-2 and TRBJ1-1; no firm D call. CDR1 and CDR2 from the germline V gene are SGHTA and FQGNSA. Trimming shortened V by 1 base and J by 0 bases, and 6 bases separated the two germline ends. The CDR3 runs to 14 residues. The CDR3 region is CASSLGLLNTEAFF. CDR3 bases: TGTGCCAGCAGCTTAGGACTGCTGAACACTGAAGCTTTCTTT.

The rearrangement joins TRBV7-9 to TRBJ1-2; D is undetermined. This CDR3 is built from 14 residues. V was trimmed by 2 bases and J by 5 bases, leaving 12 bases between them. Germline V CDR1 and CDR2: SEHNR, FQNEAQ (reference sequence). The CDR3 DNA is TGTGCCAGCAGCTTATCGAGTGTTTGGTATGGCTACACCTTC. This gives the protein CASSLSSVWYGYTF.

The CDR3 bases are TGCAGCGGCTCAGAAGGCTCCTACAATGAGCAGTTCTTC. Residues: CSGSEGSYNEQFF. The chain uses TRBV29-1 and TRBJ2-1, with no clear D. Germline V lookup: CDR1 SQVTM, CDR2 ANQGSEA. V was shortened by 7 bases and J by 0 bases, with 10 bases between the two germline ends. This CDR3 spans 13 amino acids.

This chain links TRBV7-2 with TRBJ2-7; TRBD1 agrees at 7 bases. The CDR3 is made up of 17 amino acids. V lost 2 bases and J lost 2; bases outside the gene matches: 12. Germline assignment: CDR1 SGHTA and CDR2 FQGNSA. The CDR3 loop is CASSLPRTGEGPYEQYF. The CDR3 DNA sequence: TGTGCCAGCAGCTTACCCCGAACAGGGGAAGGGCCCTACGAGCAGTACTTC. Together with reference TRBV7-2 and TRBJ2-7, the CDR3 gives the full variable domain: GAGVSQSPSNKVTEKGKDVELRCDPISGHTALYWYRQSLGQGLEFLIYFQGNSAPDKSGLPSDRFSAERTGGSVSTLTIQRTQQEDSAVYLCASSLPRTGEGPYEQYFGPGTRLTVT.

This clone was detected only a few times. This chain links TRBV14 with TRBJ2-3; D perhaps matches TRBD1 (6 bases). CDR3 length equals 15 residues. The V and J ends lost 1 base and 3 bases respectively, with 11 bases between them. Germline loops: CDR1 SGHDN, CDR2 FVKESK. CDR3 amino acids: CASSQGQGKTDTQYF. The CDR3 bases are TGTGCCAGCAGCCAAGGGCAGGGGAAGACAGATACGCAGTATTTT.

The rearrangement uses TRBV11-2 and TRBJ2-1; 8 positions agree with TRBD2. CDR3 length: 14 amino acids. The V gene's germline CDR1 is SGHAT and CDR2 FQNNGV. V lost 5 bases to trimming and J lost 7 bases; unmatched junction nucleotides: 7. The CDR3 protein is CASSREREFNEQFF. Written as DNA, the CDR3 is TGTGCCAGCAGCCGTGAGCGGGAGTTTAATGAGCAGTTCTTC. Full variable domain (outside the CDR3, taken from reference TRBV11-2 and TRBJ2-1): EAGVAQSPRYKIIEKRQSVAFWCNPISGHATLYWYQQILGQGPKLLIQFQNNGVVDDSQLPKDRFSAERLKGVDSTLKIQPAKLEDSAVYLCASSREREFNEQFFGPGTRLTVL.

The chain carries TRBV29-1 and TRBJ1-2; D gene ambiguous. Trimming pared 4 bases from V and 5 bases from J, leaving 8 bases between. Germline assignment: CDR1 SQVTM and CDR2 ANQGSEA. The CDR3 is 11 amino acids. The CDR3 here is CSVGRGYGYTF. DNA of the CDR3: TGCAGCGTTGGGAGAGGGTATGGCTACACCTTC. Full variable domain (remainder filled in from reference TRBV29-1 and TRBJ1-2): SAVISQKPSRDICQRGTSLTIQCQVDSQVTMMFWYRQQPGQSLTLIATANQGSEATYESGFVIDKFPISRPNLTFSTLTVSNMSPEDSSIYLCSVGRGYGYTFGSGTRLTVV.

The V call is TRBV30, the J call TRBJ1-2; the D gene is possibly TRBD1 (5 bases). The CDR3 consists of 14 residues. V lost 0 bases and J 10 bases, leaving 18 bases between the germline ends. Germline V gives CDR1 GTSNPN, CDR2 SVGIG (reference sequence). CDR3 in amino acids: CAWSVWTRSSDYTF. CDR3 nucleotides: TGTGCCTGGAGTGTATGGACAAGGAGCTCGGACTACACCTTC.

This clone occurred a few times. The CDR3 reads CASSRNGRLAGITDTQYF. The CDR3, as DNA: TGTGCCAGCAGCCGAAATGGGAGACTAGCGGGTATAACAGATACGCAGTATTTT. The chain joins TRBV9 to TRBJ2-3; 10 positions match TRBD2. The germline V gene has CDR1 SGDLS and CDR2 YYNGEE. The CDR3 length is 18 residues. V shed 4 bases and J 3 bases; nucleotides not matched to a gene: 14.

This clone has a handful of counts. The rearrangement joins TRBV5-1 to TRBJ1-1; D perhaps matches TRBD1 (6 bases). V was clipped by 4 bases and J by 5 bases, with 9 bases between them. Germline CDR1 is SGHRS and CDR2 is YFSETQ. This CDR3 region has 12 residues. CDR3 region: CASSVQGTEAFF. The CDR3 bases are TGCGCCAGCAGCGTACAGGGAACTGAAGCTTTCTTT.

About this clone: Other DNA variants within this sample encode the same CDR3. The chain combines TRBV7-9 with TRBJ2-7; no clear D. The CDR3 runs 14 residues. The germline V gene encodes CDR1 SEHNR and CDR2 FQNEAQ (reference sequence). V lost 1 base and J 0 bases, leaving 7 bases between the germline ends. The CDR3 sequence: CASSLVGSSYEQYF. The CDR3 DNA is TGTGCCAGCAGCTTAGTGGGAAGCTCCTACGAGCAGTACTTC.

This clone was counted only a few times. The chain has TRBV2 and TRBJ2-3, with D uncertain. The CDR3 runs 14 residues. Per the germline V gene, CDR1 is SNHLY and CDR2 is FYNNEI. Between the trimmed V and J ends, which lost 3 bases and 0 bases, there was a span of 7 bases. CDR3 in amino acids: CASSDIQSTDTQYF. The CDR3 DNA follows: TGTGCCAGCAGTGATATACAGAGCACAGATACGCAGTATTTT.